This passage covers 25 T cell receptor beta chains from one sample sequenced in a study of cytomegalovirus exposure and HLA in healthy donors. Measured with immunoSEQ multiplex PCR; TCRdb has only the in-frame clones, and not every one. Among 110,000 or so clones listed, more than 75% were seen once. Sequenced: PBMCs. The receptor set was obtained from a man aged 18 to 30 in good health and CMV-seronegative.

The rearrangement joins TRBV28 to TRBJ1-2; D call uncertain. CDR1 and CDR2 (germline): MDHEN, SYDVKM. The CDR3 totals 11 residues. The V gene lost 5 bases and the J gene lost 8 bases, with 9 bases spanning the gap. The CDR3 here is CASSRRWGYTF. Written as DNA, the CDR3 is TGTGCCAGCAGTAGGAGGTGGGGCTACACCTTC.

The gene calls are TRBV25-1 and TRBJ1-2; D is unresolved. This CDR3 has 11 residues. Germline CDR1 and CDR2: MGHDK and SYGVNS. V lost 6 bases, J lost 3 bases, and 5 bases lay in between. The CDR3 nucleotides are TGTGCCAGCAGCCGCGACTATGGCTACACCTTC. Its translation is CASSRDYGYTF.

The sample holds one count of this clone. The J gene is TRBJ1-2, the V gene TRBV19; tentative D call: TRBD1 (5 bases). Deletions cut 7 bases from V and 7 bases from J, with 19 bases between. The CDR3 loop spans 14 amino acids. CDR1 and CDR2 (germline): LNHDA, SQIVND (reference sequence). In DNA, the CDR3 is TGTGCCAGTATTTCTTCGGTCAGGGCTCTTGGCTACACCTTC. It codes for CASISSVRALGYTF.

This clone occurred once. The chain has TRBV6-5 and TRBJ2-7; 8 bases align to TRBD2. The J segment lost 0 bases and the V segment lost 5 bases, leaving 3 bases of the junction unmatched. Germline V gene data show CDR1 as MNHEY and CDR2 as SVGAGI. The CDR3 totals 14 residues. The CDR3 loop reads CASSVGRVSYEQYF. The CDR3 DNA reads as TGTGCCAGCAGTGTCGGGAGGGTCTCCTACGAGCAGTACTTC.

This chain joins TRBV28 and TRBJ1-1; TRBD1 agrees at 7 bases. J lost 1 base, V lost 5 bases, and 7 bases had no gene match. The CDR3 runs to 15 residues. From germline, CDR1 is MDHEN and CDR2 SYDVKM. CDR3 amino acids: CASSRNRGGNTEAFF. The DNA for the CDR3 is TGTGCCAGCAGTCGGAACAGGGGAGGGAACACTGAAGCTTTCTTT.

Details on this clone: Other nucleotide sequences in the sample specify the same CDR3. The chain links TRBV11-2 to TRBJ2-7, with 11 bases fitting TRBD2. This CDR3 is built from 14 residues. Per germline, CDR1 SGHAT and CDR2 FQNNGV. Trimming at V came to 7 bases and at J to 4 bases, leaving 6 bases not matched to a gene. CDR3 DNA sequence: TGTGCCAGCACCCCCGGGACTAGCGGTTACGAGCAGTACTTC. As protein: CASTPGTSGYEQYF.

This clone was counted a single time. The gene calls are TRBV25-1 and TRBJ2-3; 8 nucleotides align to TRBD2. The ends lost 4 bases at V and 0 bases at J; junction bases unmatched: 12. The CDR3 has 18 amino acids. Germline CDR1 is MGHDK and CDR2 is SYGVNS. The CDR3 sequence: CASSAHAGGPISTDTQYF. CDR3 sequence (DNA): TGTGCCAGCAGTGCCCACGCGGGAGGCCCAATTAGCACAGATACGCAGTATTTT.

The CDR3 DNA reads as TGTGCCAGCAGTGATGCGGGTTTTGATGAGCAGTTCTTC. Protein product: CASSDAGFDEQFF. The chain has TRBV6-1 and TRBJ2-1; D is possibly TRBD2 (5 bases). Germline CDR1 is MNHNS and CDR2 is SASEGT. Trimming shortened V by 3 bases and J by 8 bases, and 11 bases separated the two germline ends. There are 13 residues in the CDR3.

This chain uses TRBV28 with TRBJ2-2; 7 nucleotides match TRBD1. V dropped 6 bases and J dropped 4; count of bases not matched to a gene: 5. This CDR3 has 14 amino acids. Germline CDR1 and CDR2: MDHEN and SYDVKM. CDR3 residues: CASRRGQITGELFF. In DNA, the CDR3 is TGTGCCAGCAGAAGGGGACAGATCACCGGGGAGCTGTTTTTT. Variable domain in full (rest from reference TRBV28 and TRBJ2-2): DVKVTQSSRYLVKRTGEKVFLECVQDMDHENMFWYRQDPGLGLRLIYFSYDVKMKEKGDIPEGYSVSREKKERFSLILESASTNQTSMYLCASRRGQITGELFFGEGSRLTVL.

CDR3 in amino acids: CSVVDSPGETQYF. CDR3 DNA: TGCAGCGTTGTGGACAGCCCTGGGGAGACCCAGTACTTC. This sequence joins TRBV29-1 and TRBJ2-5; possibly TRBD1 for D (6 bases). The V end lost 4 bases, the J end lost 5 bases, and 14 bases lay between the germline ends. Germline V CDR1 and CDR2: SQVTM, ANQGSEA. This CDR3 region has 13 residues.

The gene calls are TRBV5-1 and TRBJ2-3; D perhaps matches TRBD2 (6 bases). This CDR3 has 14 amino acids. V shed 3 bases and J shed 0 bases, with 8 bases lying between them. Per germline, CDR1 SGHRS and CDR2 YFSETQ. In DNA, the CDR3 is TGCGCCAGCAGCTCGGGGGTCAGCACAGATACGCAGTATTTT. This gives the protein CASSSGVSTDTQYF.

The V call is TRBV27, the J call TRBJ2-1; 9 bases fit TRBD1. The length of the CDR3 is 14 residues. CDR1 MNHEY and CDR2 SMNVEV come from the germline V gene (reference sequence). Trimming cost V 10 bases and J 2 bases; bases outside gene matches: 6. For the CDR3, the DNA is TGTGCCACCTGGGGACAGGGTACCTACAATGAGCAGTTCTTC. It translates to CATWGQGTYNEQFF.

This clone was counted a few times. This rearrangement joins TRBV4-1 to TRBJ2-5; TRBD2 matches at 11 bases. V lost 4 bases, J lost 5 bases, and 6 bases stayed unmatched. CDR1 MGHRA and CDR2 YSYEKL come from the germline V gene. This CDR3 is built from 15 residues. CDR3 region: CASSPWASGGETQYF. The CDR3 DNA follows: TGCGCCAGCAGCCCTTGGGCTAGCGGGGGGGAGACCCAGTACTTC.

In DNA form, the CDR3 reads TGTGCCAGCAGACTAGGAGGGGATAGCAATCAGCCCCAGCATTTT. It specifies CASRLGGDSNQPQHF. The V and J genes are TRBV27 and TRBJ1-5; D might be TRBD1 (5 bases). The germline gives CDR1 MNHEY, CDR2 SMNVEV (reference sequence). There are 15 residues in the CDR3. V gave up 6 bases and J gave up 0 bases, with 12 bases separating them.

This clone appeared a single time. The chain combines TRBV4-2 with TRBJ2-5; 15 nucleotides agree with TRBD2. The CDR3 is made up of 17 amino acids. Trimming removed 4 bases from V and 5 bases from J; junction bases left unmatched: 8. Germline CDR1 is LGHNA and CDR2 is YNFKEQ. The CDR3 is CASSRTSGGGADETQYF. CDR3 nucleotide sequence: TGTGCCAGCAGCCGGACTAGCGGGGGGGGAGCCGACGAGACCCAGTACTTC.

This rearrangement joins TRBV18 to TRBJ2-1; D possibly corresponds to TRBD2 (6 bases). The ends were cut back, 0 bases at V and 8 bases at J, with 8 bases in the middle. Per germline, CDR1 KGHSH and CDR2 LQKENI. The CDR3 contains 13 residues. The CDR3 reads CASSPPSGYEQFF. The CDR3 DNA follows: TGTGCCAGCTCACCACCTAGCGGATATGAGCAGTTCTTC.

The gene calls are TRBV5-1 and TRBJ1-2; D perhaps matches TRBD1 (6 bases). V was pared by 4 bases and J by 2 bases, with 9 bases between. Germline values: CDR1 SGHRS, CDR2 YFSETQ. CDR3 length: 13 residues. CDR3 sequence (DNA): TGCGCCAGCAGCCAAACAGGGAACTATGGCTACACCTTC. It encodes CASSQTGNYGYTF.

V is TRBV6-5 and J is TRBJ1-4; D possibly corresponds to TRBD1 (5 bases). This CDR3 spans 13 amino acids. Trimming shortened V by 6 bases and J by 8 bases, and 13 bases separated the two germline ends. Germline V gives CDR1 MNHEY, CDR2 SVGAGI. DNA for the CDR3: TGTGCCAGCAGCCGGGGGGGTGGGGAAAAACTGTTTTTT. It yields the protein CASSRGGGEKLFF.

The chain carries TRBV7-9 and TRBJ2-1; D might be TRBD2 (5 bases). Trimming removed 3 bases from V and 5 bases from J, with 17 bases in between. CDR3 size: 16 residues. Germline V gene lookup returns CDR1 SEHNR and CDR2 FQNEAQ (reference sequence). CDR3 in DNA: TGTGCCAGCAGCTTCCCCCCCGGGGTCGGCGACAATGAGCAGTTCTTC. Residues: CASSFPPGVGDNEQFF.

V is TRBV6-5 and J is TRBJ2-5, with 7 bases matching TRBD1. Germline-derived CDR1 and CDR2 are MNHEY and SVGAGI. With 2 bases clipped from V and 1 base from J, the junction kept 4 bases outside the gene matches. The CDR3 extends over 15 amino acids. CDR3 sequence: CASSYGRDSQETQYF. The CDR3 nucleotides are TGTGCCAGCAGTTACGGCCGGGACAGCCAAGAGACCCAGTACTTC.

The chain recombines TRBV19 with TRBJ2-7, with 7 bases identical to TRBD1. Germline V CDR1 and CDR2: LNHDA, SQIVND (reference sequence). J lost 0 bases, V lost 6 bases, and 8 bases had no gene match. This CDR3 is built from 15 residues. In DNA, the CDR3 is TGTGCCAGTAGGATAACAGGGGCGAGCTCCTACGAGCAGTACTTC. Residues: CASRITGASSYEQYF.

This sequence joins TRBV27 and TRBJ1-2, with D possibly being TRBD1 (6 bases). The V end lost 0 bases, the J end lost 7 bases, and 9 bases lay between the germline ends. CDR1 and CDR2 (germline): MNHEY, SMNVEV (reference sequence). The CDR3 is made up of 13 amino acids. This CDR3 is CASSLSGAGGYTF. The CDR3 DNA reads TGTGCCAGCAGTTTATCGGGGGCCGGTGGCTACACCTTC.

The chain employs TRBV27 and TRBJ1-1; maybe TRBD1 (5 bases). CDR3 length equals 15 residues. Looked up from germline, CDR1 is MNHEY and CDR2 is SMNVEV (reference sequence). The germline V and J ends were trimmed by 0 bases and 4 bases, with 12 bases remaining between them. CDR3 amino acids: CASSLSLDQGTEAFF. CDR3 coding DNA: TGTGCCAGCAGTTTATCGCTGGATCAGGGCACTGAAGCTTTCTTT.

The chain employs TRBV14 and TRBJ1-2, with TRBD1 identical over 9 bases. Germline assignment: CDR1 SGHDN and CDR2 FVKESK. V trimming: 2 bases; J trimming: 2 bases; junction bases outside the gene matches: 6. The CDR3 runs 16 residues. The CDR3 loop is CASSQLGQGENYGYTF. Here the CDR3 DNA reads TGTGCCAGCAGCCAACTGGGACAGGGCGAAAACTATGGCTACACCTTC. Combining the CDR3 with reference TRBV14 and TRBJ1-2 gives the whole variable domain EAGVTQFPSHSVIEKGQTVTLRCDPISGHDNLYWYRRVMGKEIKFLLHFVKESKQDESGMPNNRFLAERTGGTYSTLKVQPAELEDSGVYFCASSQLGQGENYGYTFGSGTRLTVV.

The chain recombines TRBV5-8 with TRBJ2-1; 15 bases map to TRBD2. Germline V gives CDR1 SGHTS, CDR2 YDEGEE. V was clipped by 4 bases and J by 2 bases; unmatched bases: 10. This CDR3 is 19 amino acids long. The CDR3, as DNA: TGTGCCAGCAGCCACTGGACTAGCGGGGGGGCCAGGACCTACAATGAGCAGTTCTTC. This sequence encodes CASSHWTSGGARTYNEQFF.